Below are 26 T cell receptor beta chains sequenced from a single sample in a study of blood T cell dynamics during melanoma immunotherapy. Time point described: week 3, after first cycle of checkpoint inhibitor. This table comes from immunoSEQ multiplex PCR, and its TCRdb copy is limited to in-frame clones, with some not included. Of about 780 clones in the sample, less than 70% were seen once. Here the sequenced sample was central memory CD8+ T cells from blood, taken from a patient treated with checkpoint blockade. The receptors stem from a human donor with melanoma.

The chain combines TRBV6-1 with TRBJ2-3; 9 bases align to TRBD1. CDR1 MNHNS and CDR2 SASEGT come from the germline V gene. J lost 4 bases, V lost 3 bases, and 11 bases had no gene match. The CDR3 length is 17 residues. The CDR3 spells CASSDLKGDRGADTQYF. In DNA, the CDR3 is TGTGCCAGCAGTGACCTCAAGGGCGACAGGGGGGCAGATACGCAGTATTTT.

This chain links TRBV5-1 with TRBJ2-7, with 9 bases matching TRBD1. Germline loops: CDR1 SGHRS, CDR2 YFSETQ. The V segment lost 4 bases and the J segment 5 bases; nucleotides outside the gene matches: 10. This CDR3 contains 15 residues. Here the CDR3 DNA reads TGCGCCAGCAGCGTCTCCGGGACAGGGTCCAACGAGCAGTACTTC. Translation: CASSVSGTGSNEQYF.

The chain carries TRBV7-3 and TRBJ2-1; 9 bases are shared with TRBD1. Germline assignment: CDR1 SGHTA and CDR2 FQGTGA. The CDR3 spans 15 residues. J was trimmed by 9 bases and V by 5 bases; bases with no gene match: 11. The CDR3 here is CASSIRDRDGGEQFF. The CDR3 region has the DNA TGTGCCAGCAGCATCCGGGACAGGGACGGAGGTGAGCAGTTCTTC.

This CDR3 is CASSHSASDSGANVLTF. Here the CDR3 DNA reads TGTGCCAGCAGCCACAGCGCCTCAGACTCTGGGGCCAACGTCCTGACTTTC. The V and J genes are TRBV7-2 and TRBJ2-6; D gene ambiguous. Germline-derived CDR1 and CDR2 are SGHTA and FQGNSA. The CDR3 length is 17 residues. V lost 5 bases and J lost 0, with 14 bases in between.

In regard to this clone: The same CDR3 can be traced to other DNA sequences in this sample. The chain carries TRBV15 and TRBJ1-4; 8 bases fit TRBD1. This CDR3 is built from 15 residues. Germline loops: CDR1 LNHNV, CDR2 YYDKDF (reference sequence). With V trimmed by 0 bases and J by 7 bases, 4 bases remained unmatched. The CDR3 DNA is TGTGCCACCAGCAGAGATGGACAGGGTAGTGAAAAACTGTTTTTT. Protein product: CATSRDGQGSEKLFF. The full variable domain, rest sourced from reference TRBV15 and TRBJ1-4, is DAMVIQNPRYQVTQFGKPVTLSCSQTLNHNVMYWYQQKSSQAPKLLFHYYDKDFNNEADTPDNFQSRRPNTSFCFLDIRSPGLGDTAMYLCATSRDGQGSEKLFFGSGTQLSVL.

J is TRBJ2-5 and V is TRBV29-1, with 7 bases that match TRBD1. The J call may not be correct, given that the DNA end is closer to TRBJ2-7. Germline V gene data show CDR1 as SQVTM and CDR2 as ANQGSEA. The CDR3 spans 14 residues. The CDR3 nucleotides are TGCAGCGTTGTCTTGGTGACAGGGACCTACGAGCAGTACTTC. Its translation is CSVVLVTGTYEQYF.

The chain has TRBV2 and TRBJ2-2, with 7 bases identical to TRBD1. The germline CDR1 and CDR2 sequences are SNHLY and FYNNEI. V was clipped by 3 bases and J by 0 bases; unmatched bases: 7. CDR3 size: 17 residues. CDR3 residues: CASSDPATGSNTGELFF. CDR3 nucleotides: TGTGCCAGCAGTGACCCTGCGACAGGGTCGAACACCGGGGAGCTGTTTTTT.

The chain recombines TRBV7-4 with TRBJ1-5; D remains ambiguous. The germline V gene has CDR1 SGHVT and CDR2 SQSDAQ. Between the trimmed V and J ends, which lost 7 bases and 3 bases, there was a span of 13 bases. The CDR3 extends over 14 amino acids. This CDR3 is CASNLRGINQPQHF. CDR3 in DNA: TGTGCCAGCAACCTTAGAGGGATCAATCAGCCCCAGCATTTT.

The chain couples TRBV6-1 to TRBJ1-5; D remains ambiguous. V gave up 2 bases and J gave up 4 bases, with 9 bases separating them. Germline V gene data show CDR1 as MNHNS and CDR2 as SASEGT. The CDR3 spans 14 residues. The CDR3 DNA sequence: TGTGCCAGCAGTGAACGGGAGGAAAATCAGCCCCAGCATTTT. As protein: CASSEREENQPQHF.

V gene TRBV10-1 combines with J gene TRBJ2-2; D may match TRBD1 or TRBD2 (5 bases each). CDR1 and CDR2 from the germline V gene are WNHNN and SYGVQD (reference sequence). V was cut by 3 bases and J by 1 base, with 9 bases left in between. This CDR3 spans 15 amino acids. CDR3 amino acids: CASSDGGKNTGELFF. The DNA for the CDR3 is TGCGCCAGCAGTGATGGGGGAAAGAACACCGGGGAGCTGTTTTTT.

The chain has TRBV2 and TRBJ2-1; a possible D gene is TRBD2 (6 bases). With 0 bases removed from V and 10 bases from J, the gap between germline ends came to 16 bases. CDR1 and CDR2 (germline): SNHLY, FYNNEI. The CDR3 runs to 15 residues. The CDR3 region has the DNA TGTGCCAGCAGTGAAGCCCAGTGGGAGGCGGACGAGCAGTTCTTC. Protein: CASSEAQWEADEQFF.

The V gene is TRBV6-4, the J gene TRBJ2-3, with 7 bases lining up with TRBD2. CDR1 and CDR2 from the germline V gene are MRHNA and SNTAGT. The CDR3 length is 15 residues. J gave up 6 bases and V 0 bases, and 6 bases lay outside the gene matches. CDR3 bases: TGTGCCAGCAGTGACTCGTCTAGCGGAGGGGATACGCAGTATTTT. It codes for CASSDSSSGGDTQYF.

This chain links TRBV2 with TRBJ1-2; D perhaps matches TRBD1 (6 bases). The CDR3 consists of 14 residues. CDR1 and CDR2 (germline): SNHLY, FYNNEI. The V and J ends lost 8 bases and 0 bases respectively, with 13 bases between them. CDR3 DNA: TGTGCCAGCGGCCCGGACAGATCTAACTATGGCTACACCTTC. Translating it yields CASGPDRSNYGYTF.

This clone has just a few counts. The gene calls are TRBV6-4 and TRBJ2-2, with D possibly being TRBD2 (6 bases). Trimming took off 0 bases at V and 6 bases at J, with 8 bases between the two ends. The germline V gene encodes CDR1 MRHNA and CDR2 SNTAGT. This CDR3 region has 14 residues. CDR3 residues: CASSDSREPGELFF. For the CDR3, the DNA is TGTGCCAGCAGTGACTCCCGGGAGCCCGGGGAGCTGTTTTTT.

In its sample, this clone was seen a few times. This chain links TRBV28 with TRBJ1-2; TRBD1 is a possible D gene (6 bases). Germline CDR1 MDHEN, CDR2 SYDVKM. The CDR3 loop spans 13 amino acids. V was pared by 6 bases and J by 2 bases, with 10 bases between. The CDR3 sequence is CASRWTANYGYTF. CDR3 in DNA: TGTGCCAGCAGGTGGACAGCCAACTATGGCTACACCTTC.

The rearrangement joins TRBV5-8 to TRBJ2-4; possible D gene TRBD1, 5 bases. CDR1 and CDR2 from the germline V gene are SGHTS and YDEGEE. This CDR3 spans 15 amino acids. Trimming shortened V by 7 bases and J by 0 bases, and 14 bases separated the two germline ends. DNA for the CDR3: TGTGCCAGCCCCCAGGTACAGGCAGCCAAAAACATTCAGTACTTC. Amino acids: CASPQVQAAKNIQYF.

This clone is hyperexpanded by share. This sequence joins TRBV6-5 and TRBJ1-2, with D unclear. The CDR3 is made up of 14 amino acids. V was clipped by 3 bases and J by 2 bases, with 10 bases between them. CDR1 MNHEY and CDR2 SVGAGI come from the germline V gene. The CDR3 DNA reads TGTGCCAGCAGTTATCGAGGGCAGAACTATGGCTACACCTTC. Protein sequence: CASSYRGQNYGYTF.

The rearrangement links TRBV4-1 to TRBJ2-7, with D hard to call. Trimming removed 0 bases from V and 2 bases from J, with 5 bases in between. The CDR3 is made up of 13 amino acids. CDR1 is MGHRA, CDR2 YSYEKL, per germline. The CDR3 is CASSQDRTYEQYF. The CDR3 region has the DNA TGCGCCAGCAGCCAAGACCGTACCTACGAGCAGTACTTC.

The chain is built from TRBV6-1 and TRBJ2-7; no firm D call. Trimming took off 1 base at V and 2 bases at J, with 6 bases between the two ends. The germline V gene has CDR1 MNHNS and CDR2 SASEGT. The CDR3 is 13 residues long. CDR3 nucleotide sequence: TGTGCCAGCAGTGAAGGGCCAGCCTACGAGCAGTACTTC. Translation gives CASSEGPAYEQYF.

This clone has a handful of counts. The chain uses TRBV6-5 and TRBJ2-7, with D perhaps TRBD2 (6 bases). The V end lost 6 bases, the J end lost 0 bases, and 15 bases lay between the germline ends. In germline, CDR1 is MNHEY, CDR2 SVGAGI. The CDR3 spans 15 residues. The CDR3 DNA reads as TGTGCCAGCAGCAACCGGGACTCGCCCTCCTACGAGCAGTACTTC. Translation gives CASSNRDSPSYEQYF.

V is TRBV4-3 and J is TRBJ2-1; D possibly matches TRBD1 or TRBD2 (5 bases each). Germline CDR1 and CDR2: LGHNA and YSLEER. The CDR3 contains 15 residues. The ends were cut back, 1 base at V and 0 bases at J, with 7 bases in the middle. The CDR3 DNA reads TGCGCCAGCAGCCAAGGGGGGAGCTCCTACAATGAGCAGTTCTTC. Residues: CASSQGGSSYNEQFF.

Only one count was recorded for this clone. The V call is TRBV30, the J call TRBJ1-3; TRBD1 is a possible D gene (6 bases). V was trimmed by 5 bases and J by 0 bases, leaving 11 bases between them. CDR3 length: 14 amino acids. Per the germline V gene, CDR1 is GTSNPN and CDR2 is SVGIG (reference sequence). The CDR3 nucleotides are TGTGCCTGGTATACAGGGAGCTCTGGAAACACCATATATTTT. It specifies CAWYTGSSGNTIYF.

The J gene is TRBJ1-5, the V gene TRBV5-4, with D unclear. The V and J ends lost 0 bases and 4 bases respectively, with 8 bases between them. The CDR3 loop spans 14 amino acids. Germline-derived CDR1 and CDR2 are SGHNT and YYREEE (reference sequence). The chain's CDR3 is CASSLDPDNQPQHF. The CDR3 nucleotides are TGTGCCAGCAGCTTGGACCCGGATAATCAGCCCCAGCATTTT.

This rearrangement joins TRBV4-3 to TRBJ2-6; D gene unclear. This CDR3 has 17 residues. Germline CDR1 is LGHNA and CDR2 is YSLEER. V was shortened by 0 bases and J by 0 bases, with 9 bases between the two germline ends. CDR3 region: CASSQDNSFSGANVLTF. The CDR3 nucleotides read TGCGCCAGCAGCCAAGATAACAGTTTCTCTGGGGCCAACGTCCTGACTTTC.

The chain joins TRBV27 to TRBJ1-2, with D possibly matching TRBD1 (6 bases). Germline V CDR1 and CDR2: MNHEY, SMNVEV (reference sequence). The CDR3 is 14 amino acids. V was clipped by 5 bases and J by 8 bases, with 18 bases between them. CDR3 in amino acids: CASSPMDSSKGYTF. The DNA of the CDR3 is TGTGCCAGCAGTCCAATGGACAGCTCCAAGGGCTACACCTTC.

In its sample, this clone was seen a few times. This sequence joins TRBV4-1 and TRBJ2-1, with D possibly matching TRBD2 (5 bases). The CDR3 contains 15 residues. The germline gives CDR1 MGHRA, CDR2 YSYEKL. V gave up 2 bases and J gave up 6 bases, with 14 bases separating them. The CDR3 DNA sequence: TGCGCCAGCAGCCAATCTATCAGCGAGGGCAATGAGCAGTTCTTC. The encoded protein is CASSQSISEGNEQFF.